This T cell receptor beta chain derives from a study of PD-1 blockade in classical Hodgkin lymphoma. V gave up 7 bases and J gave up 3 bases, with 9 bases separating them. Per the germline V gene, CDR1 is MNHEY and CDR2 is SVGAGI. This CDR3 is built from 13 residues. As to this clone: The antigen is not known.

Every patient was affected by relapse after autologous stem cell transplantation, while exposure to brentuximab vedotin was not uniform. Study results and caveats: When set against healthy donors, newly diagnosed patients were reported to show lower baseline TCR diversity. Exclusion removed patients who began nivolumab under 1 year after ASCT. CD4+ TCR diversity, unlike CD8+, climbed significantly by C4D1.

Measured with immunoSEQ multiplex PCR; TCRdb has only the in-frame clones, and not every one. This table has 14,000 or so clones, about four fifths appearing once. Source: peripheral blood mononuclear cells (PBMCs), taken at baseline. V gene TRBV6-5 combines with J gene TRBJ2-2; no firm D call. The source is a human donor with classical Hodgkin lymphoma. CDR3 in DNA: TGTGCCAGCATAAGCAGCCACACCGGGGAGCTGTTTTTT. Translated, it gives CASISSHTGELFF.